This T cell receptor (beta chain) was observed in a study of blood T cell repertoires in COVID-19. Clones were sequenced by immunoSEQ multiplex PCR, and TCRdb holds only the in-frame ones, with some missing. The sample has 180,000 or so clones, under 85% seen once. Deletions cut 0 bases from V and 14 bases from J, with 11 bases between. Germline CDR1 reads LGHNA; CDR2 reads YSLEER. The length of the CDR3 is 13 residues. The sequencing input was peripheral blood. The V gene is TRBV4-3, the J gene TRBJ1-6; D is perhaps TRBD1 (6 bases). The TCR comes from a woman of 80 years or more with acute or convalescent COVID-19. The CDR3 here is CASSQDLGGSLHF. The CDR3 DNA reads TGCGCCAGCAGCCAAGATTTAGGGGGTTCCCTCCACTTT.